Listed below are T cell receptor beta chains from one sample, sequenced in a study of blood T cell repertoires in COVID-19. Repertoires were generated with immunoSEQ multiplex PCR, while TCRdb's copy carries only in-frame clones and drops some. The sample has fewer than 45,000 clones, around 84% seen once; the top ten hold about an eighth. Sequencing used peripheral blood. The receptors originated from a human donor in a cohort sampled during active COVID-19. Both conserved end residues are part of each CDR3. The order of the fields is D gene, V gene, clone size, J gene, CDR3 DNA, CDR3 protein. The D gene is left open where the match is weak. Clone size appears in some rows only: once, few, many, or a class for an expanded clone.

-	TRBV3-1/TRBV3-2	-	TRBJ2-7	TGTGCCAGCAGCTGGGACACGAGGGGTTACGGCGAGCAGTACTTC	CASSWDTRGYGEQYF
-	TRBV19	once	TRBJ1-4	TGTGCCAGTAGTATTTACAGCACGGCCGAAAAACTGTTTTTT	CASSIYSTAEKLFF
-	TRBV9	-	TRBJ2-3	TGTGCCAGCAGCGACAGGCCATCCGCTTCTAGCACAGATACGCAGTATTTT	CASSDRPSASSTDTQYF
-	TRBV7-8	-	TRBJ1-1	TGTGCCAGCAGCTTAGAGCCGGACATGAGCACTGAAGCTTTCTTT	CASSLEPDMSTEAFF
TRBD2	TRBV7-8	-	TRBJ2-2	TGTGCCAGCAGTCCCCCTAGCGGGGGGGCCACCGGGGAGCTGTTTTTT	CASSPPSGGATGELFF
TRBD1	TRBV3-1/TRBV3-2	-	TRBJ2-7	TGTGCCAGCAGCCAAGATGGCGGACAGGGCAATAAGTACTTC	CASSQDGGQGNKYF
TRBD2	TRBV19	few	TRBJ2-3	TGTGCCAGTAGTCCAGGTGGTAGCGGGGGGCTTATTCCCCGATCTAGCACAGATACGCAGTATTTT	CASSPGGSGGLIPRSSTDTQYF
-	TRBV19	-	TRBJ1-4	TGTGCCACCCAGGGTGGAACTAATGAAAAACTGTTTTTT	CATQGGTNEKLFF
-	TRBV5-1	-	TRBJ2-3	TGCGCCAGCCGCCGGGACACTGACACAGATACGCAGTATTTT	CASRRDTDTDTQYF
-	TRBV20-1	-	TRBJ1-1	TGCAGCGCCAGGGGGAACACTGAAGCTTTCTTT	CSARGNTEAFF
-	TRBV10-3	once	TRBJ2-7	TGTGCCATCAGTGAGTGGCGAGGCAGGGGAAACTCCTACGAGCAGTACTTC	CAISEWRGRGNSYEQYF
-	TRBV5-5	-	TRBJ2-7	TGTGCCAGCAGCTCCTCTACCGGGACAATGGGGTCGGCGTTC	CASSSSTGTMGSAF
TRBD1	TRBV6-5	-	TRBJ2-7	TGCGCCAGCAGTAAGGGACAGGGGTCCTACGAGCAGTACTTC	CASSKGQGSYEQYF